These T cell receptor beta chains were read from a single sample in a study of T cell responses to AZD1222 COVID-19 vaccine. Produced via immunoSEQ multiplex PCR; TCRdb's table is partial and in-frame only. The table has 85,000 to 130,000 clones, roughly 88% seen once. This material consisted of peripheral blood, taken on day 0 of AZD1222 vaccination. Receptors were obtained from an adult in good health. CDR3s include the opening cysteine and the closing phenylalanine or tryptophan. D genes are given only for firm matches. Size tells how often a clone was seen (once, few, many) or the class of an expanded clone, and some rows leave it out.

clone_size j_call v_call d_call cdr3_aa cdr3_nt
- TRBJ2-3 TRBV10-3 TRBD1 CAISGQGPDTQYF TGTGCCATCAGCGGACAGGGCCCAGATACGCAGTATTTT
once TRBJ2-1 TRBV27 - CATYKGDRDDNEQFF TGTGCCACCTATAAGGGGGATAGGGATGACAATGAGCAGTTCTTC
- TRBJ2-2 TRBV28 TRBD2 CASSPSSGYTGELFF TGTGCCAGCAGTCCCTCTAGCGGCTACACCGGGGAGCTGTTTTTT
- TRBJ2-7 TRBV9 TRBD1 CASSAQGASQYEQYF TGTGCCAGCAGCGCTCAGGGGGCGTCCCAATACGAGCAGTACTTC
- TRBJ1-5 TRBV30 - CAWSGPNQPQHF TGTGCCTGGAGTGGCCCCAATCAGCCCCAGCATTTT
- TRBJ1-3 TRBV4-1 - CASSPAPGNLGNTIYF TGCGCCAGCAGCCCCGCCCCAGGTAATCTTGGAAACACCATATATTTT
- TRBJ2-5 TRBV20-1 - CSASGPAETQYF TGCAGTGCTAGTGGGCCAGCGGAGACCCAGTACTTC
- TRBJ2-2 TRBV9 TRBD1 CASSLRTGAGELFF TGTGCCAGCAGCCTAAGGACAGGGGCCGGGGAGCTGTTTTTT
- TRBJ1-3 TRBV19 TRBD1 CASSPGTASGNTIYF TGTGCCAGTAGTCCGGGGACAGCCTCTGGAAACACCATATATTTT
- TRBJ1-2 TRBV7-2 TRBD1 CASSPQGGGYGYTF TGTGCCAGCAGCCCACAGGGGGGTGGCTATGGCTACACCTTC
- TRBJ2-7 TRBV6-2/TRBV6-3 - CASSYSTPYEQYF TGTGCCAGCAGTTACTCAACTCCCTACGAGCAGTACTTC
- TRBJ2-7 TRBV19 TRBD2 CASTPSGSLYEQYF TGTGCCAGTACCCCTAGCGGGTCGCTCTACGAGCAGTACTTC
- TRBJ2-3 TRBV6-2/TRBV6-3 TRBD2 CASSYGGSGMADTQYF TGTGCCAGCAGTTACGGGGGTAGCGGGATGGCAGATACGCAGTATTTT
- TRBJ1-2 TRBV5-1 - CASNVAQGLYGYTF TGCGCCAGCAATGTAGCCCAGGGTCTCTATGGCTACACCTTC
- TRBJ2-2 TRBV12-3/TRBV12-4 - CASSLMGGELFF TGTGCCAGCAGTTTAATGGGCGGGGAGCTGTTTTTT
- TRBJ1-5 TRBV27 - CASSGVVNQPQHF TGTGCCAGCTCTGGAGTAGTCAATCAGCCCCAGCATTTT
- TRBJ1-4 TRBV5-6 - CASRRAGGGEKLFF TGTGCCAGCAGGCGTGCGGGGGGCGGCGAAAAACTGTTTTTT
- TRBJ2-1 TRBV7-9 - CASRPLGAYNEQFF TGTGCCAGCAGACCATTGGGGGCCTACAATGAGCAGTTCTTC
- TRBJ1-6 TRBV19 TRBD1 CASNHRGGQGALPYNSPLHF TGTGCCAGTAATCACCGAGGGGGACAGGGGGCGCTCCCCTATAATTCACCCCTCCACTTT
- TRBJ1-6 TRBV19 TRBD1 CASRPGTGSPLHF TGTGCCAGTCGTCCCGGGACAGGATCACCCCTCCACTTT
- TRBJ1-1 TRBV2 - CASTRQDTEAFF TGTGCCAGCACGCGACAGGACACTGAAGCTTTCTTT
once TRBJ2-5 TRBV19 TRBD2 CASSITGGLGETQYF TGTGCCAGTAGTATTACGGGGGGACTTGGAGAGACCCAGTACTTC
- TRBJ2-7 TRBV19 TRBD2 CASSFSGRYEQYF TGTGCCAGTAGTTTTAGCGGGAGATACGAGCAGTACTTC
once TRBJ1-2 TRBV18 - CASSPTGDINYGYTF TGTGCCAGCTCACCGACAGGAGATATTAACTATGGCTACACCTTC
- TRBJ2-3 TRBV6-4 - CASSATESSTDTQYF TGTGCCAGCAGTGCCACAGAGTCTAGCACAGATACGCAGTATTTT
once TRBJ2-1 TRBV29-1 TRBD2 CSVEGLADLSSYNEQFF TGCAGCGTTGAGGGACTAGCGGACCTGAGCTCCTACAATGAGCAGTTCTTC
- TRBJ1-6 TRBV18 - CASSPGGRRNNSPLHF TGTGCCAGCTCACCAGGTGGAAGAAGAAATAATTCACCCCTCCACTTT
- TRBJ2-2 TRBV19 TRBD1 CASIGQGNTGELFF TGTGCCAGTATAGGACAGGGCAACACCGGGGAGCTGTTTTTT
- TRBJ1-2 TRBV12-3/TRBV12-4 TRBD1 CASSGDSNYGYTF TGTGCCAGCAGTGGGGACAGCAACTATGGCTACACCTTC
once TRBJ2-3 TRBV6-5 - CASSTRLVPDTQYF TGTGCCAGCAGTACAAGGCTAGTTCCAGATACGCAGTATTTT
- TRBJ2-5 TRBV19 - CASSIPGWETQYF TGTGCCAGTAGTATACCAGGGTGGGAGACCCAGTACTTC
- TRBJ2-5 TRBV5-6 TRBD1 CASSPGADRGHQYF TGTGCCAGCAGCCCGGGGGCGGACAGGGGACACCAGTACTTC
- TRBJ1-1 TRBV5-4 - CASSPVTNTEAFF TGTGCCAGCAGCCCGGTAACGAACACTGAAGCTTTCTTT
- TRBJ1-2 TRBV28 - CASSQWGSGDYGYTF TGTGCCAGCAGTCAATGGGGGAGCGGCGACTATGGCTACACCTTC
- TRBJ1-1 TRBV6-5 - CASSYVRSNTEAFF TGTGCCAGCAGTTATGTCAGATCAAACACTGAAGCTTTCTTT
- TRBJ1-1 TRBV2 TRBD1 CASRVDRDEAFF TGTGCCAGCAGAGTCGACAGGGACGAAGCTTTCTTT
- TRBJ2-1 TRBV7-9 - CASSPPGSYNEQFF TGTGCCAGCAGTCCACCGGGATCCTACAATGAGCAGTTCTTC